This passage covers 32 T cell receptor beta chains from one sample sequenced in a study of shared clonotypes between healthy human individuals. Positively selected for CCR7, the CD45RO-negative cells used as naive CD8 cells excluded terminally differentiated effector memory CD45RA+ cells. The data were produced by immunoSEQ multiplex PCR, yet TCRdb's version contains in-frame clones alone and is incomplete. The data show about 2.1 million clones, with 85% to 95% seen just once and more than 1.5% held by the top ten. Sequencing used naive CD8+ T cells from PBMCs. The source of these receptors is a man between 18 and 35 years old in good health. Some clones in this sample may be carry-over from other donors' samples.

The chain joins TRBV9 to TRBJ2-1; D is uncertain. V shed 4 bases and J shed 2 bases, with 10 bases lying between them. Germline lookup yields CDR1 SGDLS and CDR2 YYNGEE. The CDR3 totals 14 residues. As DNA, the CDR3 is TGTGCCAGCAGCCCTTCTGTGACCTACAATGAGCAGTTCTTC. It encodes CASSPSVTYNEQFF.

This clone came up a few times. The rearrangement uses TRBV4-2 and TRBJ1-1; no firm D call. Germline CDR1 LGHNA, CDR2 YNFKEQ. Trimming pared 3 bases from V and 0 bases from J, leaving 8 bases between. The CDR3 is 14 amino acids. The CDR3 bases are TGTGCCAGCAGCCAGTGGGTTATGAACACTGAAGCTTTCTTT. Translated, it gives CASSQWVMNTEAFF.

Remarks on this clone: Additional DNA sequences in this sample encode the identical CDR3. The rearrangement links TRBV9 to TRBJ2-7; D gene ambiguous. This CDR3 is 12 amino acids long. V was cut by 3 bases and J by 1 base, with 5 bases left in between. Germline V gene sequence: CDR1 SGDLS, CDR2 YYNGEE. The CDR3 DNA sequence: TGTGCCAGCAGCGGACCGTCCTACGAGCAGTACTTC. Translated, it gives CASSGPSYEQYF.

For this clone: Additional DNA sequences in this sample encode the identical CDR3. The V call is TRBV27, the J call TRBJ2-1; a weak D match, TRBD2 (5 bases). Germline CDR1 reads MNHEY; CDR2 reads SMNVEV (reference sequence). The CDR3 has 12 residues. Deletions cut 3 bases from V and 7 bases from J, with 7 bases between. The DNA of the CDR3 is TGTGCCAGCAGTTTCGGACTGAATGAGCAGTTCTTC. Its translation is CASSFGLNEQFF.

The chain employs TRBV15 and TRBJ2-7, with D possibly being TRBD1 or TRBD2 (5 bases each). Germline V lookup: CDR1 LNHNV, CDR2 YYDKDF (reference sequence). V lost 3 bases and J 6 bases, leaving 9 bases between the germline ends. The CDR3 is made up of 12 amino acids. CDR3 nucleotide sequence: TGTGCCACCAGCAGGGGACGCTCCGAGCAGTACTTC. This encodes CATSRGRSEQYF.

The rearrangement joins TRBV27 to TRBJ1-1, with 9 positions matching TRBD1. CDR3 length: 15 amino acids. The J segment lost 0 bases and the V segment lost 2 bases, leaving 1 base of the junction unmatched. Looked up from germline, CDR1 is MNHEY and CDR2 is SMNVEV (reference sequence). The CDR3 is CASSLGQGMNTEAFF. As DNA, the CDR3 is TGTGCCAGCAGTTTAGGACAGGGGATGAACACTGAAGCTTTCTTT.

CDR3 in amino acids: CASSVVGGSNEQFF. CDR3 nucleotide sequence: TGTGCCAGCAGCGTAGTAGGTGGGTCCAATGAGCAGTTCTTC. V usage is TRBV9 and J usage is TRBJ2-1; D gene uncertain. CDR3 length: 14 amino acids. Germline CDR1 and CDR2: SGDLS and YYNGEE. V dropped 0 bases and J dropped 6 bases, with 10 bases sitting between them.

For this clone: The sample holds other DNA sequences that translate to the same CDR3. This chain connects TRBV7-2 to TRBJ2-7; 13 nucleotides align to TRBD2. The CDR3 has 16 residues. Per germline, CDR1 SGHTA and CDR2 FQGNSA. With 5 bases clipped from V and 4 bases from J, the junction kept 8 bases outside the gene matches. The CDR3 region has the DNA TGTGCCAGCAGCCCACTAGCGGGAGGGCCTTCATACGAGCAGTACTTC. Amino acids: CASSPLAGGPSYEQYF.

The V gene is TRBV4-3, the J gene TRBJ1-1; D call uncertain. The ends were cut back, 0 bases at V and 6 bases at J, with 14 bases in the middle. This CDR3 is 15 amino acids long. From germline, CDR1 is LGHNA and CDR2 YSLEER. DNA of the CDR3: TGCGCCAGCAGCCAAGACGTAACTGCCGGGGCTGAAGCTTTCTTT. This sequence encodes CASSQDVTAGAEAFF.

The CDR3 is CASSEPRGDQWPQHF. CDR3 in DNA: TGTGCCAGCAGTGAACCCAGAGGGGATCAATGGCCCCAGCATTTT. This chain joins TRBV6-1 and TRBJ1-5; weak D call: TRBD1 (5 bases). CDR1 and CDR2 from the germline V gene are MNHNS and SASEGT. This CDR3 has 15 residues. V lost 2 bases and J lost 9, with 17 bases in between.

V is TRBV13 and J is TRBJ2-1; 8 positions agree with TRBD2. The CDR3 is 17 amino acids. V lost 2 bases to trimming and J lost 5 bases; unmatched junction nucleotides: 11. Germline CDR1 is PRHDT and CDR2 is FYEKMQ (reference sequence). CDR3 region: CASSLLPRAGGNNEQFF. The CDR3 bases are TGTGCCAGCAGCTTACTTCCTAGGGCGGGAGGAAACAATGAGCAGTTCTTC.

The chain links TRBV6-1 to TRBJ1-2, with D perhaps matching TRBD1 (5 bases). Trimming left V 1 base short and J 7 bases short, with 10 bases between. Germline loops: CDR1 MNHNS, CDR2 SASEGT. This CDR3 has 13 residues. The chain's CDR3 is CASSEVGVGGYTF. DNA for the CDR3: TGTGCCAGCAGTGAAGTGGGGGTGGGTGGCTACACCTTC.

The J gene is TRBJ1-2, the V gene TRBV25-1; TRBD1 is a possible D gene (5 bases). The CDR3 consists of 16 residues. CDR1 MGHDK and CDR2 SYGVNS come from the germline V gene. V dropped 0 bases and J dropped 4 bases, with 15 bases sitting between them. CDR3 sequence: CASSEYSAPQGYGYTF. CDR3 nucleotide sequence: TGTGCCAGCAGTGAATATTCAGCCCCGCAGGGCTATGGCTACACCTTC.

This chain connects TRBV5-5 to TRBJ2-7, with 15 bases that match TRBD2. The V gene end was trimmed by 4 bases and the J gene end by 2 bases; junction bases not matched to a gene: 7. The CDR3 contains 17 residues. Germline values: CDR1 SGHKS, CDR2 YYEKEE (reference sequence). CDR3 sequence: CASSAGLAGGRAYEQYF. DNA for the CDR3: TGTGCCAGCAGCGCAGGACTAGCGGGAGGGAGGGCCTACGAGCAGTACTTC.

To note about this clone: Other DNA sequences in the same sample also yield this CDR3. V and J are TRBV15 and TRBJ2-1; D is perhaps TRBD1 (5 bases). Germline V gives CDR1 LNHNV, CDR2 YYDKDF (reference sequence). The CDR3 length is 14 residues. V lost 0 bases to trimming and J lost 7 bases, with 10 bases between them. CDR3 nucleotides: TGTGCCACCAGCAGAGACAGGGCTGGGAATGAGCAGTTCTTC. Translation: CATSRDRAGNEQFF. The full variable domain, completed using reference TRBV15 and TRBJ2-1, is DAMVIQNPRYQVTQFGKPVTLSCSQTLNHNVMYWYQQKSSQAPKLLFHYYDKDFNNEADTPDNFQSRRPNTSFCFLDIRSPGLGDTAMYLCATSRDRAGNEQFFGPGTRLTVL.

The chain has TRBV29-1 and TRBJ1-1, with D possibly being TRBD1 (5 bases). The V gene lost 0 bases and the J gene lost 3 bases, with 8 bases spanning the gap. Germline CDR1 and CDR2: SQVTM and ANQGSEA. This CDR3 is built from 13 residues. The CDR3 DNA is TGCAGCGTTGAAGAACAGGTGGACACTGAAGCTTTCTTT. Its protein is CSVEEQVDTEAFF. Full variable domain (outside the CDR3, taken from reference TRBV29-1 and TRBJ1-1): SAVISQKPSRDICQRGTSLTIQCQVDSQVTMMFWYRQQPGQSLTLIATANQGSEATYESGFVIDKFPISRPNLTFSTLTVSNMSPEDSSIYLCSVEEQVDTEAFFGQGTRLTVV.

The V call is TRBV6-5, the J call TRBJ1-3; weak D call: TRBD1 (5 bases). Trimming left V 5 bases short and J 0 bases short, with 8 bases between. The CDR3 spans 14 residues. Germline CDR1 MNHEY, CDR2 SVGAGI. CDR3 protein: CASSTRGSGNTIYF. CDR3 sequence (DNA): TGTGCCAGCAGTACAAGGGGCTCTGGAAACACCATATATTTT.

The V and J genes are TRBV19 and TRBJ1-2; possible D gene TRBD1, 5 bases. Looked up from germline, CDR1 is LNHDA and CDR2 is SQIVND (reference sequence). The CDR3 spans 12 residues. V dropped 9 bases and J dropped 4 bases, with 12 bases sitting between them. CDR3 sequence reads: CASRKGIYGYTF. Written as DNA, the CDR3 is TGTGCCAGCCGAAAGGGGATCTATGGCTACACCTTC.

The V and J genes are TRBV7-8 and TRBJ2-7; 7 nucleotides match TRBD1. The CDR3 has 16 residues. Per the germline V gene, CDR1 is SGHVS and CDR2 is FQNEAQ. The V gene end was trimmed by 5 bases and the J gene end by 2 bases; junction bases not matched to a gene: 12. CDR3 region: CASSPPDRVVPYEQYF. The CDR3 DNA sequence: TGTGCCAGCAGCCCACCCGACAGGGTGGTCCCCTACGAGCAGTACTTC.

The chain has TRBV19 and TRBJ1-1; D ambiguous. Per germline, CDR1 LNHDA and CDR2 SQIVND (reference sequence). Between the trimmed V and J ends, which lost 5 bases and 2 bases, there was a span of 12 bases. This CDR3 region has 14 residues. CDR3 in amino acids: CASSLDGSNTEAFF. The CDR3 DNA sequence: TGTGCCAGTAGTCTCGACGGATCAAACACTGAAGCTTTCTTT.

This clone has only one observation. The gene calls are TRBV4-3 and TRBJ1-2; 8 bases align to TRBD1. CDR3 length: 18 amino acids. Germline V gives CDR1 LGHNA, CDR2 YSLEER. The V gene end was trimmed by 4 bases and the J gene end by 5 bases; junction bases not matched to a gene: 18. For the CDR3, the DNA is TGCGCCAGCAGCCCCCTTGGGGCAGGGGGCGAGGGAGAGTATGGCTACACCTTC. Translation: CASSPLGAGGEGEYGYTF.

The rearrangement uses TRBV19 and TRBJ2-7; tentatively, D is TRBD2 (5 bases). The CDR3 length is 15 residues. CDR1 LNHDA and CDR2 SQIVND come from the germline V gene (reference sequence). V lost 1 base to trimming and J lost 0 bases, with 10 bases between them. CDR3 loop: CASSIGELSSYEQYF. The DNA for the CDR3 is TGTGCCAGTAGTATAGGGGAGCTGAGCTCCTACGAGCAGTACTTC.

The sample holds one count of this clone. The chain carries TRBV2 and TRBJ1-4, with unresolved D. The CDR3 contains 13 residues. Looked up from germline, CDR1 is SNHLY and CDR2 is FYNNEI. Trimming removed 4 bases from V and 6 bases from J, with 9 bases in between. CDR3 sequence reads: CASSGVRDEKLFF. The CDR3 DNA sequence: TGTGCCAGCAGTGGGGTAAGGGATGAAAAACTGTTTTTT.

This clone was seen a handful of times. The genes are TRBV19 and TRBJ2-2; no clear D. Looked up from germline, CDR1 is LNHDA and CDR2 is SQIVND (reference sequence). V was cut by 4 bases and J by 3 bases, with 3 bases left in between. The CDR3 runs to 12 residues. The CDR3 here is CASSTDTGELFF. The CDR3 DNA follows: TGTGCCAGTAGTACGGACACCGGGGAGCTGTTTTTT.

V usage is TRBV6-1 and J usage is TRBJ2-2; D is perhaps TRBD1 or TRBD2 (6 bases each). CDR3 length: 16 residues. Germline values: CDR1 MNHNS, CDR2 SASEGT. V shed 1 base and J shed 1 base, with 10 bases lying between them. DNA of the CDR3: TGTGCCAGCAGTGAAGATGGGGGGCGGAACACCGGGGAGCTGTTTTTT. Protein product: CASSEDGGRNTGELFF.

The CDR3: CASSVGVGGMETQYF. The CDR3 DNA sequence: TGTGCCAGCAGCGTAGGGGTAGGGGGGATGGAGACCCAGTACTTC. The genes are TRBV9 and TRBJ2-5; either TRBD1 or TRBD2 may supply D (6 bases each). The CDR3 loop spans 15 amino acids. Germline-derived CDR1 and CDR2 are SGDLS and YYNGEE. The V and J ends lost 0 bases and 5 bases respectively, with 14 bases between them. Full variable domain (missing parts from reference TRBV9 and TRBJ2-5): DSGVTQTPKHLITATGQRVTLRCSPRSGDLSVYWYQQSLDQGLQFLIQYYNGEERAKGNILERFSAQQFPDLHSELNLSSLELGDSALYFCASSVGVGGMETQYFGPGTRLLVL.

The V call is TRBV6-5, the J call TRBJ2-3; D possibly corresponds to TRBD1 (6 bases). The CDR3 is 13 amino acids. Germline assignment: CDR1 MNHEY and CDR2 SVGAGI. The V gene lost 4 bases and the J gene lost 6 bases, with 11 bases spanning the gap. CDR3 protein: CASSSRGGDTQYF. Here the CDR3 DNA reads TGTGCCAGCAGTTCCAGGGGCGGCGATACGCAGTATTTT.

This chain uses TRBV7-2 with TRBJ1-5, with D possibly matching TRBD1 (5 bases). This CDR3 contains 17 residues. The germline V gene encodes CDR1 SGHTA and CDR2 FQGNSA. The V end lost 0 bases, the J end lost 0 bases, and 12 bases lay between the germline ends. The CDR3 DNA follows: TGTGCCAGCAGCTTAGCGCTAATACAGGATAGCAATCAGCCCCAGCATTTT. Protein sequence: CASSLALIQDSNQPQHF.

This chain connects TRBV19 to TRBJ2-2, with D hard to call. The V gene lost 4 bases and the J gene lost 7 bases, with 19 bases spanning the gap. Per the germline V gene, CDR1 is LNHDA and CDR2 is SQIVND (reference sequence). This CDR3 comprises 16 residues. The CDR3 coding sequence is TGTGCCAGTAGTACCCCTGAGGCCAGCTGGGGCGGGGAGCTGTTTTTT. Translated: CASSTPEASWGGELFF.

This sequence joins TRBV4-1 and TRBJ2-7; the match to TRBD1 covers 8 bases. Looked up from germline, CDR1 is MGHRA and CDR2 is YSYEKL. The CDR3 has 20 amino acids. V dropped 3 bases and J dropped 3; count of bases not matched to a gene: 22. The CDR3 nucleotides are TGCGCCAGCAGCCACCTCTATCCCGGGACAGGTTATTCAGACCTCTACGAGCAGTACTTC. Amino acids: CASSHLYPGTGYSDLYEQYF.

The chain combines TRBV28 with TRBJ2-7, with 11 bases matching TRBD2. Trimming removed 3 bases from V and 4 bases from J; junction bases left unmatched: 2. This CDR3 comprises 14 residues. CDR1 is MDHEN, CDR2 SYDVKM, per germline. CDR3 in amino acids: CASSFSGRAYEQYF. The CDR3 nucleotides are TGTGCCAGCAGTTTTAGCGGGAGGGCGTACGAGCAGTACTTC.

To note about this clone: In the same sample, other DNA sequences code for this CDR3. The chain joins TRBV27 to TRBJ2-7; possibly TRBD1 or TRBD2 for D (5 bases each). Germline lookup yields CDR1 MNHEY and CDR2 SMNVEV (reference sequence). The CDR3 totals 13 residues. V dropped 4 bases and J dropped 3 bases, with 10 bases sitting between them. The CDR3 DNA reads as TGTGCCAGCAGTTGGGGACCGCACTACGAGCAGTACTTC. Translated: CASSWGPHYEQYF.